This T cell receptor beta chain is from a study of Graves' ophthalmopathy and Graves' hyperthyroidism. Study-wide context: Peripheral blood sampling preceded any treatment and occurred at initial diagnosis.

Amplified TCR beta CDR3 regions were obtained using RNA transcripts as template. The library came from an HTBI-primed first-round RT-PCR and a second-round multiplex PCR. In TCRdb, the multiplex PCR reads were re-called with MiXCR into one record per CDR3 protein. The repertoire includes around 470,000 distinct CDR3 sequences, about an eighth of them detected once, and over 7.5% sits in the top ten. Regarding the study as a whole: Among expanded thyroid clonotypes above 0.001 frequency, most also occurred in blood.

This clonotype was seen many times. Its antigen is unidentified. The CDR3 consists of 14 residues. Between the trimmed V and J ends, which lost 4 bases and 8 bases, there was a span of 13 bases. CDR1 SGHRS and CDR2 YFSETQ come from the germline V gene. Sequenced material: blood. V is TRBV5-1 and J is TRBJ1-6, with D maybe TRBD1 (6 bases). The sequence came from a woman in her thirties with Graves' ophthalmopathy. The CDR3 sequence is CASSEGGRDSPLHF. The CDR3 bases are TGCGCCAGCAGCGAAGGGGGTAGGGATTCACCCCTCCACTTT.